This entry lists 9 T cell receptor beta chains sequenced from one sample in a study of T-cell reconstitution after alpha-beta-depleted transplantation in children. Preparation of the TCRbeta library used unique molecular identifiers. TCRdb independently ran MiXCR on the PCR reads; one entry per CDR3 protein. The repertoire consists of 240,000 or so distinct CDR3 sequences, with 12% occurring once and the leading ten covering over 2%. The sequences come from PBMCs from the stem cell graft donor, collected from the stem cell graft. These receptors came from a human donor who donated a stem cell graft to a child with acute lymphoblastic leukemia.

This clonotype was seen many times. The V and J genes are TRBV7-9 and TRBJ1-3; the D is unclear. The V and J ends lost 5 bases and 4 bases respectively, with 15 bases between them. CDR3 length: 15 residues. Germline assignment: CDR1 SEHNR and CDR2 FQNEAQ (reference sequence). The CDR3 sequence is CASSPQREDGNTIYF. CDR3 DNA sequence: TGTGCCAGCAGCCCACAGAGAGAGGACGGAAACACCATATATTTT.

Regarding this clonotype: A read error may be the cause here, since a much bigger clone is one base away. This chain uses TRBV28 with TRBJ2-4; the D call may be TRBD1 or TRBD2 (5 bases each). The CDR3 is made up of 12 amino acids. The germline V gene has CDR1 MDHEN and CDR2 SYDVKM. Between the trimmed V and J ends, which lost 3 bases and 8 bases, there was a span of 8 bases. Here the CDR3 DNA reads TGTGCCAGCAGTTTTACGGGACACATTCAGTACTTC. Amino acids: CASSFTGHIQYF.

This clonotype was recorded at least ten times. The chain carries TRBV7-6 and TRBJ1-3; D gene unclear. CDR1 is SGHVS and CDR2 is FNYEAQ in the germline V gene. This CDR3 comprises 11 residues. V was cut by 5 bases and J by 7 bases, with 6 bases left in between. The CDR3 coding sequence is TGTGCCAGCAGCGTCATGAACACCATATATTTT. Encoded protein: CASSVMNTIYF. Using reference TRBV7-6 and TRBJ1-3 for the parts outside the CDR3, the full variable domain is GAGVSQSPRYKVTKRGQDVALRCDPISGHVSLYWYRQALGQGPEFLTYFNYEAQQDKSGLPNDRFSAERPEGSISTLTIQRTEQRDSAMYRCASSVMNTIYFGEGSWLTVV.

The rearrangement links TRBV3-1 to TRBJ2-1, with 9 bases aligning to TRBD2. Germline values: CDR1 LGHDT, CDR2 YNNKEL (reference sequence). CDR3 length: 14 amino acids. V was clipped by 2 bases and J by 9 bases; unmatched bases: 5. CDR3 DNA: TGTGCCAGCAGCCAACTACTAGCGGGTAGTGAGCAGTTCTTC. It yields the protein CASSQLLAGSEQFF.

The table lists this clonotype with many counts. The chain combines TRBV10-3 with TRBJ2-7; D gene ambiguous. This CDR3 region has 13 residues. CDR1 is ENHRY, CDR2 SYGVKD, per germline. Between the trimmed V and J ends, which lost 6 bases and 2 bases, there was a span of 11 bases. CDR3 nucleotide sequence: TGTGCCATCAGACAGACGGAAGCCTACGAGCAGTACTTC. It encodes CAIRQTEAYEQYF.

This clonotype was detected ten times or more. J is TRBJ2-3 and V is TRBV29-1, with 15 nucleotides matching TRBD2. V trimming: 3 bases; J trimming: 2 bases; junction bases outside the gene matches: 6. This CDR3 contains 17 residues. Germline values: CDR1 SQVTM, CDR2 ANQGSEA. The CDR3 DNA is TGCAGCGTTGAGGGACTAGCGGGAGGTGTCCCCACAGATACGCAGTATTTT. Translating gives CSVEGLAGGVPTDTQYF.

This clonotype was counted a few times. The V call is TRBV3-1, the J call TRBJ2-6, with 8 bases aligning to TRBD2. From germline, CDR1 is LGHDT and CDR2 YNNKEL (reference sequence). The CDR3 is 17 residues long. The V and J ends lost 1 base and 3 bases, in that order; junction bases with no gene match: 5. As DNA, the CDR3 is TGTGCCAGCAGCCAAGTGGAAGCGGGGGTTGGGGCCAACGTCCTGACTTTC. It yields the protein CASSQVEAGVGANVLTF.

This chain links TRBV19 with TRBJ2-2; 11 nucleotides agree with TRBD1. The CDR3 loop spans 15 amino acids. With V trimmed by 11 bases and J by 5 bases, 10 bases remained unmatched. Germline V gene lookup returns CDR1 LNHDA and CDR2 SQIVND (reference sequence). The CDR3 loop reads CASSRGTGGTGELFF. In DNA, the CDR3 is TGTGCCTCTTCGAGGGGGACAGGGGGGACCGGGGAGCTGTTTTTT. Based on the CDR3 plus reference TRBV19 and TRBJ2-2, the full variable domain is DGGITQSPKYLFRKEGQNVTLSCEQNLNHDAMYWYRQDPGQGLRLIYYSQIVNDFQKGDIAEGYSVSREKKESFPLTVTSAQKNPTAFYLCASSRGTGGTGELFFGEGSRLTVL.

This clonotype was recorded at least ten times. V and J are TRBV28 and TRBJ2-1; D is possibly TRBD2 (5 bases). The CDR3 contains 14 residues. Germline V gene lookup returns CDR1 MDHEN and CDR2 SYDVKM. The V gene lost 2 bases and the J gene lost 10 bases, with 15 bases spanning the gap. CDR3 DNA sequence: TGTGCCAGCAGTTTACGGGGAGAGGGCTGGGAGCAGTTCTTC. Translated: CASSLRGEGWEQFF.